Given below is one T cell receptor (beta chain) in context. The sample belongs to a study of blood T cell repertoires in COVID-19. Original methodology: For nucleated cells, counts were estimated from reference gene primer amplification. TCRdb keeps only in-frame clones here, not all; method: immunoSEQ multiplex PCR. V and J calls plus clone size are reproduced from that table; the DNA served to infer D and trimming. The profile covers more than 250,000 clones, with more than 70% appearing a single time and about 1.7% taken by the ten largest. The CDR3 is made up of 16 amino acids. Germline V lookup: CDR1 SGHVS, CDR2 FQNEAQ. V dropped 5 bases and J dropped 1 base, with 16 bases sitting between them.

The V gene is TRBV7-8, the J gene TRBJ2-3; D not certain. The receptor was derived from a woman between 45 and 60 years old with acute or convalescent COVID-19. The sequenced material came from peripheral blood. The chain's CDR3 is CASSRLGRGGTDTQYF. CDR3 sequence (DNA): TGTGCCAGCAGCCGTCTCGGCAGAGGTGGCACAGATACGCAGTATTTT. The variable domain in full, completed from reference TRBV7-8 and TRBJ2-3, reads GAGVSQSPRYKVAKRGQDVALRCDPISGHVSLFWYQQALGQGPEFLTYFQNEAQLDKSGLPSDRFFAERPEGSVSTLKIQRTQQEDSAVYLCASSRLGRGGTDTQYFGPGTRLTVL.